The clone carrying this T cell receptor beta chain was seen at least ten times. The CDR3 spans 14 residues. The germline gives CDR1 SQVTM, CDR2 ANQGSEA. The ends were cut back, 7 bases at V and 1 base at J, with 17 bases in the middle. The sample originates from a study of blood T cells in healthy people across ages. Alongside a J-beta primer mix, a sample-barcoded 5' primer served in a second PCR lasting roughly 7 to 11 cycles. TCRdb reprocessed the 5' RACE reads via MiXCR and lists one record per CDR3 protein. Of around 1.7 million distinct CDR3 sequences listed, roughly 27% were seen once; the top ten hold around 7.7%.

Sequenced: blood. The chain has TRBV29-1 and TRBJ2-7, with D possibly TRBD2 on 5 matching bases. The sequence derives from a woman between 25 and 40 years old in good health. The chain's CDR3 is CSGATRGGSYEQYF. CDR3 sequence (DNA): TGCAGCGGCGCCACACGGGGTGGGTCCTACGAGCAGTACTTC.